This T cell receptor beta chain was documented in a study of T cell repertoires in cytomegalovirus infection. Study summary: CMV epitopes, recently identified HLA-C-restricted and well-studied HLA-B-restricted, were used. A matching HLA type, together with CMV infection, was signaled by public TCR beta signatures. Study-wide points: Dominant in the ex vivo response were TCR beta clonotypes restricted by HLA-C and specific for CMV.

TCRdb re-called the reads through MiXCR, storing one row per CDR3 protein. This repertoire shows approximately 1,000,000 distinct CDR3 sequences, approximately 31% found once; its top ten account for around 15%. Notes on this clonotype: Its target is not known.

The specimen was cultured CD8+ T cells from PBMCs, collected from culture after CMV antigen stimulation. This sequence was found in a human donor in good health (CMV status not recorded). Some clones in this sample may be carry-over from other donors' samples.

CDR3 nucleotides: TGTGCCAGCTCACCACCGACAAGGGAAAAACTGTTTTTT. Translated, it gives CASSPPTREKLFF. V and J are TRBV18 and TRBJ1-4; no reliable D call. The CDR3 length is 13 residues. Germline V gene lookup returns CDR1 KGHSH and CDR2 LQKENI. Trimming removed 0 bases from V and 8 bases from J, with 7 bases in between.